The T cell receptor (beta chain) under discussion was sequenced for a study of T-cell memory formation after mild COVID-19. Points from the study as a whole: Still unconfirmed is whether the second-wave clones peaking on day 37 recognized SARS-CoV-2. Contracting CD4+ clones were located mainly in CM and EM, and CD8+ clones in EMRA. A second wave expanding day 15 to 37 was CD4+-biased; contracting clones were balanced.

TCRdb analysed the 5' RACE reads with MiXCR anew, one entry per CDR3 protein. The profile covers about 200,000 distinct CDR3 sequences, with about 9.2% appearing a single time and approximately 3.3% taken by the ten largest. As concerns this clonotype: The antigen is not known.

Germline CDR1 SGHNT, CDR2 YYREEE (reference sequence). The CDR3 runs 15 residues. V lost 4 bases to trimming and J lost 3 bases, with 11 bases between them. This TCR was sampled from a man aged 18-30 years who had mild COVID-19 (a few samples of this study predate the infection). Cell type and time point are not known. The sample was PBMCs or a T cell subset sorted from them (not recorded which). The rearrangement links TRBV5-4 to TRBJ2-6; D unresolved. This chain's CDR3 is CASSTTAGGANVLTF. CDR3 sequence (DNA): TGTGCCAGCAGCACTACAGCTGGTGGGGCCAACGTCCTGACTTTC.